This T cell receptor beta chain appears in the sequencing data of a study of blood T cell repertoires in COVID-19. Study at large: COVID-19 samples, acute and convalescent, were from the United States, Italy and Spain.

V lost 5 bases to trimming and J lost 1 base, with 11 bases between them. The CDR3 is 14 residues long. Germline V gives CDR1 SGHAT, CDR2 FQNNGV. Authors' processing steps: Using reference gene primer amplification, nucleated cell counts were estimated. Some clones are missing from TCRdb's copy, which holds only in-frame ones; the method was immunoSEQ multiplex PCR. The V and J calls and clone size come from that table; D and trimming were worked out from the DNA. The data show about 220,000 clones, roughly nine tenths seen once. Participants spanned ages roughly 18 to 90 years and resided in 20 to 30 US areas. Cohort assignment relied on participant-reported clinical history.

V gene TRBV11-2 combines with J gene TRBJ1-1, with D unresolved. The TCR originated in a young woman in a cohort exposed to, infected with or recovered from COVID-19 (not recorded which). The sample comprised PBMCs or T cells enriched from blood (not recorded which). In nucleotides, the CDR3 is TGTGCCAGCAGCCCATCCCCAGGGAACACTGAAGCTTTCTTT. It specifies CASSPSPGNTEAFF.